This T cell receptor (beta chain) appears in the sequencing data of a study of immune heterogeneity within non-small cell lung tumors. Overall study: Tumor histology was classified as squamous cell carcinoma in 4 cases, non-squamous carcinoma in ten to eleven and not otherwise specified in 1.

TCR beta CDR3 amplification used multiplex PCR with 32 V and 13 J primers. TCRdb recomputed calls from the multiplex PCR reads with MiXCR, one row per CDR3 protein. The table shows 2,500 or so distinct CDR3 sequences, with approximately 27% occurring only once. Bulk tumor genomic DNA was the template, and each sample received 600 to 700 ng. Surgeons took several biopsies per primary tumor, spaced far apart, during surgery. Patients with untreated, newly diagnosed non-small cell lung cancer underwent curative surgery. The CDR3 runs to 16 residues. Germline V lookup: CDR1 SGHDT, CDR2 YYEEEE. V was clipped by 4 bases and J by 7 bases, with 20 bases between them. This clonotype appeared many times.

The clonotype comes from a man in his fifties or sixties with non-small cell lung cancer. The chain couples TRBV5-6 to TRBJ2-2; unclear D gene. The sequenced sample was lung tumor tissue. CDR3 nucleotides: TGTGCCAGCAGCGAACAGTCACCTTTAGTTATCGGGGAGCTGTTTTTT. This encodes CASSEQSPLVIGELFF. The full variable domain, rest sourced from reference TRBV5-6 and TRBJ2-2, is DAGVTQSPTHLIKTRGQQVTLRCSPKSGHDTVSWYQQALGQGPQFIFQYYEEEERQRGNFPDRFSGHQFPNYSSELNVNALLLGDSALYLCASSEQSPLVIGELFFGEGSRLTVL.